This T cell receptor beta chain was captured in a study of blood T cell repertoires in COVID-19. Germline CDR1 is SQVTM and CDR2 is ANQGSEA. This CDR3 contains 16 residues. V shed 3 bases, J shed 6 bases, and the junction held 11 bases outside the gene matches. Profiled with immunoSEQ multiplex PCR; TCRdb holds only in-frame clones, not every one. The table has about 310,000 clones, under 90% seen once. This TCR came from a woman in her 30s who had recovered from COVID-19. Sequencing input: PBMCs or T cells enriched from blood (not recorded which). The rearrangement links TRBV29-1 to TRBJ2-1; the match to TRBD2 covers 10 bases. This CDR3 is CSVDGLAGAKGNEQFF. CDR3 nucleotides: TGCAGCGTTGATGGGCTAGCGGGAGCTAAAGGCAATGAGCAGTTCTTC.